This T cell receptor beta chain was documented in a study of cytomegalovirus exposure and HLA in healthy donors. Unmatched junction bases numbered 7, after V lost 1 base and J lost 0 bases. The V gene's germline CDR1 is MGHRA and CDR2 YSYEKL. This CDR3 is 20 amino acids long. Broader study findings: In a later analysis, donors in an Asian-associated ancestry cluster reportedly had fewer N-insertions in productive TCRs than the cohort mean. In an earlier analysis, in some 540 donors, most V segments appeared productive either ~87% or ~30% of the time. The study assumed roughly uniform donor sequencing depth for presence/absence analyses.

The PCR had 60 Vbeta and 13 Jbeta primers. The data were produced by immunoSEQ multiplex PCR, yet TCRdb's version contains in-frame clones alone and is incomplete. The table lists about 72,000 clones. About this clone: As yet, its antigen is unknown.

This clonotype originated in a middle-aged man in good health and CMV-seropositive. Sequencing was done on a sample of PBMCs. The V and J genes are TRBV4-1 and TRBJ2-1, with 15 bases fitting TRBD2. Here the CDR3 DNA reads TGCGCCAGCAGCCAAGGACGGACTAGCGGGAGGGGAAGCTCCTACAATGAGCAGTTCTTC. Translating it yields CASSQGRTSGRGSSYNEQFF.